Below are 15 T cell receptor beta chains sequenced from a single sample in a study of blood T cells in healthy people across ages. The second PCR ran about 7 to 12 cycles with a sample-barcoded 5' primer and J-beta primers. One entry per CDR3 protein, called by TCRdb with MiXCR from the 5' RACE reads. Among around 280,000 distinct CDR3 sequences listed, roughly 29% were seen once. The sample taken for sequencing was blood. All receptors derive from a woman between 65 and 79 years old in good health.

This CDR3 reads CASSLGLQTVGISYNSPLHF. As DNA, the CDR3 is TGTGCCAGCAGCTTGGGTCTCCAGACAGTTGGGATCTCCTATAATTCACCCCTCCACTTT. The rearrangement uses TRBV5-5 and TRBJ1-6; D possibly corresponds to TRBD1 (5 bases). Germline assignment: CDR1 SGHKS and CDR2 YYEKEE (reference sequence). Trimming stripped 0 bases from V and 0 bases from J, with 19 bases between. This CDR3 has 20 residues.

This chain uses TRBV18 with TRBJ2-5, with TRBD1 matching 10 bases. J lost 5 bases, V lost 6 bases, and 9 bases had no gene match. The CDR3 runs to 15 residues. Germline V gene data show CDR1 as KGHSH and CDR2 as LQKENI. CDR3: CASSRPGTGDETQYF. The CDR3 coding sequence is TGTGCCAGCTCGCGACCCGGGACAGGGGACGAGACCCAGTACTTC.

This clonotype was found many times. The V and J genes are TRBV27 and TRBJ1-1; D might be TRBD1 (5 bases). The CDR3 totals 13 residues. Germline V gives CDR1 MNHEY, CDR2 SMNVEV (reference sequence). The V end lost 3 bases, the J end lost 5 bases, and 10 bases lay between the germline ends. CDR3 sequence reads: CASSLRGGTEAFF. The CDR3 DNA is TGTGCCAGCAGTTTGCGGGGGGGTACTGAAGCTTTCTTT.

This clonotype occurred a few times. This rearrangement joins TRBV6-6 to TRBJ2-7; D gene uncertain. The closer fit of TRBJ2-1 to the DNA end suggests the J call may be wrong. This CDR3 is built from 12 residues. The germline CDR1 and CDR2 sequences are MNHNY and SVGAGI (reference sequence). The chain's CDR3 is CASSYSSNEQFF. DNA of the CDR3: TGTGCCAGCAGTTACTCTTCAAATGAGCAGTTCTTC.

This clonotype was found many times. The chain links TRBV3-1 to TRBJ1-1, with TRBD1 as a possible D gene (6 bases). CDR3 length: 13 amino acids. Germline V gene data show CDR1 as LGHDT and CDR2 as YNNKEL (reference sequence). With 2 bases removed from V and 9 bases from J, the gap between germline ends came to 13 bases. In DNA form, the CDR3 reads TGTGCCAGCAGCCAACAAGACAGGAGCCAAGCTTTCTTT. Translated, it gives CASSQQDRSQAFF.

The gene calls are TRBV24-1 and TRBJ1-2; no clear D gene. The CDR3 spans 14 residues. V shed 2 bases and J shed 4 bases, with 10 bases lying between them. CDR1 KGHDR and CDR2 SFDVKD come from the germline V gene. CDR3 sequence: CATSDSRTAYGYTF. In DNA, the CDR3 is TGTGCCACCAGTGATTCAAGGACGGCCTATGGCTACACCTTC.

This clonotype was seen a few times. The chain has TRBV6-2 or TRBV6-3 and TRBJ2-3; 7 bases are shared with TRBD2. The germline V gene encodes CDR1 MNHEY and CDR2 SVGEGT. Germline trimming cut 6 bases from V and 6 bases from J; bases unmatched to any gene: 12. The CDR3 runs to 15 residues. The CDR3 DNA follows: TGTGCCAGCAGGCCGCCGCGGGGGACCTCGGATACGCAGTATTTT. As protein: CASRPPRGTSDTQYF.

This rearrangement joins TRBV20-1 to TRBJ1-1; TRBD1 matches at 9 bases. This CDR3 comprises 15 residues. With 3 bases clipped from V and 5 bases from J, the junction kept 10 bases outside the gene matches. Germline V CDR1 and CDR2: DFQATT, SNEGSKA (reference sequence). The CDR3 here is CSASSGQGIGTEAFF. In DNA, the CDR3 is TGCAGTGCTAGTAGTGGACAGGGGATTGGTACTGAAGCTTTCTTT.

In this sample, this clonotype turned up a few times. The rearrangement joins TRBV4-3 to TRBJ1-3; a weak D match, TRBD1 (6 bases). The CDR3 has 15 residues. Germline CDR1 reads LGHNA; CDR2 reads YSLEER. V was clipped by 2 bases and J by 2 bases, with 10 bases between them. In DNA form, the CDR3 reads TGCGCCAGCAGCCAAATACAGGGTGCTGGAAACACCATATATTTT. Translating gives CASSQIQGAGNTIYF.

This clonotype has a single count. The chain recombines TRBV4-2 with TRBJ2-3, with D unresolved. Looked up from germline, CDR1 is LGHNA and CDR2 is YNFKEQ. V lost 1 base, J lost 2 bases, and 16 bases lay in between. The CDR3 runs to 17 residues. This CDR3 reads CASSQGMHTDSTDTQYF. The CDR3 DNA follows: TGTGCCAGCAGCCAAGGAATGCACACAGATTCCACAGATACGCAGTATTTT.

This clonotype was observed a few times. This chain joins TRBV11-2 and TRBJ2-4, with D possibly being TRBD1 (6 bases). V was shortened by 6 bases and J by 6 bases, with 12 bases between the two germline ends. Germline assignment: CDR1 SGHAT and CDR2 FQNNGV. This CDR3 spans 13 amino acids. DNA of the CDR3: TGTGCCAGCAGGCACAGGGTCCGAAACATTCAGTACTTC. Translation: CASRHRVRNIQYF.

This chain uses TRBV14 with TRBJ2-4, with D tentatively TRBD1 (6 bases). Per germline, CDR1 SGHDN and CDR2 FVKESK. Trimming removed 4 bases at V and 3 bases at J, with 28 bases between. This CDR3 contains 20 residues. The CDR3 region is CASSPNADSSLSYVKNIQYF. As DNA, the CDR3 is TGTGCCAGCAGCCCTAACGCGGACAGTTCACTATCCTACGTCAAAAACATTCAGTACTTC. The complete variable domain, with remaining parts taken from reference TRBV14 and TRBJ2-4, reads EAGVTQFPSHSVIEKGQTVTLRCDPISGHDNLYWYRRVMGKEIKFLLHFVKESKQDESGMPNNRFLAERTGGTYSTLKVQPAELEDSGVYFCASSPNADSSLSYVKNIQYFGAGTRLSVL.

This clonotype was observed a handful of times. The CDR3: CASSLEGGGSEQYF. The DNA for the CDR3 is TGTGCCAGCAGCTTGGAGGGTGGGGGTAGCGAGCAGTACTTC. V usage is TRBV5-6 and J usage is TRBJ2-5, with D perhaps TRBD1 or TRBD2 (5 bases each). TRBJ2-7 explains the end of the DNA better; the J call may be wrong. CDR3 length: 14 amino acids. The germline gives CDR1 SGHDT, CDR2 YYEEEE.

This clonotype was recorded a few times. The chain links TRBV2 to TRBJ2-1, with D possibly being TRBD2 (7 bases). Trimming shortened V by 9 bases and J by 7 bases, and 22 bases separated the two germline ends. Germline V gene sequence: CDR1 SNHLY, CDR2 FYNNEI. This CDR3 has 15 residues. The CDR3 nucleotides are TGTGCCAGTAGGGGGGGGGAACTAGCATCGAATGAGCAGTTCTTC. Protein product: CASRGGELASNEQFF.

In its sample, this clonotype was seen once. J is TRBJ1-3 and V is TRBV6-1; unclear D gene. Trimming left V 6 bases short and J 0 bases short, with 12 bases between. Germline CDR1 is MNHNS and CDR2 is SASEGT. This CDR3 is 15 amino acids long. The CDR3 here is CASSGRISSGNTIYF. CDR3 coding DNA: TGTGCCAGCAGCGGACGGATTTCCTCTGGAAACACCATATATTTT.